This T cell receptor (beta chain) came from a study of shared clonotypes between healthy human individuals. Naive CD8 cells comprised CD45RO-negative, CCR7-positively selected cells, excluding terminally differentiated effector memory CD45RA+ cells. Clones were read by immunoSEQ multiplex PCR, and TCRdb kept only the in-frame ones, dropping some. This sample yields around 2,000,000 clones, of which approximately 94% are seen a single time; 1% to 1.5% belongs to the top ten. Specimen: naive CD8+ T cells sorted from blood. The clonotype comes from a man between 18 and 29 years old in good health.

The CDR3 region is CASSEEDSNYGYTF. The CDR3 DNA reads TGTGCCAGCAGTGAAGAGGATTCTAACTATGGCTACACCTTC. V gene TRBV25-1 combines with J gene TRBJ1-2; no clear D. Trimming took off 2 bases at V and 0 bases at J, with 7 bases between the two ends. Germline loops: CDR1 MGHDK, CDR2 SYGVNS. The CDR3 runs 14 residues.